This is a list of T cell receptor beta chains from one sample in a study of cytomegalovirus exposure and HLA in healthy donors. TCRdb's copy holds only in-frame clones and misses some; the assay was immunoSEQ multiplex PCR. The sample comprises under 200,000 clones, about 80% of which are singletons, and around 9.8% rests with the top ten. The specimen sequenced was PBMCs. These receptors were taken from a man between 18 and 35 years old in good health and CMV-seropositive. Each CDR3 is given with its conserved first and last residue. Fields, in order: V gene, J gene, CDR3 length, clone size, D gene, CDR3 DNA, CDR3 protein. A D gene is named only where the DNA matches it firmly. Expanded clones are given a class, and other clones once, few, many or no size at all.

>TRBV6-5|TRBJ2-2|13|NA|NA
TGTGCCAGCGGGGAGGGGGACACCGGGGAGCTGTTTTTT
CASGEGDTGELFF
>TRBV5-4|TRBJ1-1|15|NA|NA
TGTGCCAGCAGCTCCCCAAAGCAGGGTCACACTGAAGCTTTCTTT
CASSSPKQGHTEAFF
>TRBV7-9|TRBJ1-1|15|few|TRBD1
TGTGCCAGCAGCCAGCTGACAGGGATGAACACTGAAGCTTTCTTT
CASSQLTGMNTEAFF
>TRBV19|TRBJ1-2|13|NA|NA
TGTGCCAGTAGTATCCGACAGAACTATGGCTACACCTTC
CASSIRQNYGYTF
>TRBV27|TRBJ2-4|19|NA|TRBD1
TGTGCCAGCAGTTTAATCGGGACAGGGGGGCAACTAGCCAAAAACATTCAGTACTTC
CASSLIGTGGQLAKNIQYF
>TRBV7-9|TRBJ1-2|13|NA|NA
TGTGCCAGCAGCCCACAGGGCCAGAGGGGCTACACCTTC
CASSPQGQRGYTF
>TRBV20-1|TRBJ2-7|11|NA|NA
TGCAGTGCGCAGGGTACCTACGAGCAGTACTTC
CSAQGTYEQYF
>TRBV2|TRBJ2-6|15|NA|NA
TGTGCCAGCAGCCAGGGTTTCTCTGGGGCCAACGTCCTGACTTTC
CASSQGFSGANVLTF
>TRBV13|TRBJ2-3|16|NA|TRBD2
TGTGCCAGCAGCTTAATCACTAGCGGGAGCACAGATACGCAGTATTTT
CASSLITSGSTDTQYF
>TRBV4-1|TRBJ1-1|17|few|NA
TGCGCCAGCAGCCAGGTCGACATGGGGCTGCTTCGAACTGAAGCTTTCTTT
CASSQVDMGLLRTEAFF
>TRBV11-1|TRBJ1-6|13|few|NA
TGTGCCAGCAGCTTATCGGGGGAGTCACCCCTCCACTTT
CASSLSGESPLHF
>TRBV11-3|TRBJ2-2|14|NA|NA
TGTGCCAGCAGCCCCCGGGAAGCCACCGGGGAGCTGTTTTTT
CASSPREATGELFF
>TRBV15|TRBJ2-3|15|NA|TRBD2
TGTGCCACCAGCAGCCAGCGGGGTAGCACAGATACGCAGTATTTT
CATSSQRGSTDTQYF
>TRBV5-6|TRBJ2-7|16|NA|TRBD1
TGTGCCAGCAGCTTGGCTTTAAGGGACAGGTCGATGTGGCAGTACTTC
CASSLALRDRSMWQYF
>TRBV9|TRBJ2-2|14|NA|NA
TGTGCCAGCAGCGTAGAGGAGGCCACCGGGGAGCTGTTTTTT
CASSVEEATGELFF
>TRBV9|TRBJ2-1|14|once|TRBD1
TGTGCCAGCAGCGTAGGACAGGGGCACCATGAGCAGTTCTTC
CASSVGQGHHEQFF
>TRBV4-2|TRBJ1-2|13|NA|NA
TGTGCCAGCAGCCCGAGGTCCGGGGAAGGCTACACCTTC
CASSPRSGEGYTF
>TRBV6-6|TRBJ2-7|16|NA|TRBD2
TGTGCCAGCAGTCCAGCCTGGACTAGCGGATTCTACGAGCAGTACTTC
CASSPAWTSGFYEQYF
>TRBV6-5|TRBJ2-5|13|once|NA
TGTGCCAGCAGCGGCGGGACGGGGGAGACCCAGTACTTC
CASSGGTGETQYF
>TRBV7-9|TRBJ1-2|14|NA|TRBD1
TGTGCCAGCAGCCCCGGGACAGGGCATGGGGGCTACACCTTC
CASSPGTGHGGYTF
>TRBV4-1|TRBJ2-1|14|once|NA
TGCGCCAGCAGCCCCGGAGGGAACTACAATGAGCAGTTCTTC
CASSPGGNYNEQFF
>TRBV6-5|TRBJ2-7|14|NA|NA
TGTGCCAGCAGTTCGACAGCCTTGAAGTACGAGCAGTACTTC
CASSSTALKYEQYF
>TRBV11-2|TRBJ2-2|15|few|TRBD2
TGTGCCAGCAGCGCACTAGCGGGGGGCTCCGGGGAGCTGTTTTTT
CASSALAGGSGELFF
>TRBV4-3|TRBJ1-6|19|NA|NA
TGCGCCAGCAGCCAAGATCCGGCGGGCCTCAGCTCCTATAATTCACCCCTCCACTTT
CASSQDPAGLSSYNSPLHF
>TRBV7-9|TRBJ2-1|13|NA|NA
TGTGCCAGCAGCCCAGACTCTGCAATGAAGCAGTTCTTC
CASSPDSAMKQFF
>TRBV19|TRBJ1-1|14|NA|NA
TGTGCCAGTATTTTACAGGGCACGAACACTGAAGCTTTCTTT
CASILQGTNTEAFF
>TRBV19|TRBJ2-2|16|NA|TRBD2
TGTGCCAGTCGTGAGCTAGCGGGAGGTATCACCGGGGAGCTGTTTTTT
CASRELAGGITGELFF
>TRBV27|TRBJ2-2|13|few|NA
TGTGCCAGCAGTTTACGGGACACCGGGGAGCTGTTTTTT
CASSLRDTGELFF
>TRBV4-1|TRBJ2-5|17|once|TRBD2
TGCGCCAGCAGCCAAGATGGGGGAGGGACCCCGAAGGAGACCCAGTACTTC
CASSQDGGGTPKETQYF
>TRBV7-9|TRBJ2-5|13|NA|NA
TGTTCCAGCAAGCTTGGAGGGCAAGAGACCCAGTACTTC
CSSKLGGQETQYF
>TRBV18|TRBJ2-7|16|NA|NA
TGTGCCAGCTCACCACCGGTTACTGGCAGGTCCTACGAGCAGTACTTC
CASSPPVTGRSYEQYF
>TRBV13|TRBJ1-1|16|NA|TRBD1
TGTGCCAGCAGCCCGAAAGGACAGGGGGCTGAGACTGAAGCTTTCTTT
CASSPKGQGAETEAFF
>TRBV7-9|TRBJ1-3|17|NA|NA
TGTGCCAGCAGCTTACGCGCCCTAGCGTACTCTGGAAACACCATATATTTT
CASSLRALAYSGNTIYF
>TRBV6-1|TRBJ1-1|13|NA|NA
TGTGCCAGCAGTGATTCCAGGGGCACTGAAGCTTTCTTT
CASSDSRGTEAFF
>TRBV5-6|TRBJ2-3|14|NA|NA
TGTGCCAGCAGCTGGGACTTTTACACAGATACGCAGTATTTT
CASSWDFYTDTQYF
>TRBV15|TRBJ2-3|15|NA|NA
TGTGCCACCAGCCGCGACAGGTCTGGCACAGATACGCAGTATTTT
CATSRDRSGTDTQYF
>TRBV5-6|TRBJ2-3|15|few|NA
TGTGCCAGCAACAAAGGGGCAGATAGCACAGATACGCAGTATTTT
CASNKGADSTDTQYF
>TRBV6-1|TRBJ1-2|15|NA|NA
TGTGCCAGCAGTGAAGCCATGAGGACAGTGGGTGGCTACACCTTC
CASSEAMRTVGGYTF
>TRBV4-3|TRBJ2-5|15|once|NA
TGCGCCAGCAGCCAAGACCTTGCGAGGGAAGGGACCCAGTACTTC
CASSQDLAREGTQYF
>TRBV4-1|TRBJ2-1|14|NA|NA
TGCGCCAGCAGCCAAGAAACGACGGGAAATGAGCAGTTCTTC
CASSQETTGNEQFF
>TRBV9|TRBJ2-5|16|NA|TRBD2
TGTGCCAGCAGCGTAGGGACTAGCCTTTTCCAAGAGACCCAGTACTTC
CASSVGTSLFQETQYF
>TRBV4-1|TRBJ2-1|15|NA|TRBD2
TGCGCCAGCAGCGAAGAGGCTAGCGGGAGGGTTGGGGAGTTCTTC
CASSEEASGRVGEFF
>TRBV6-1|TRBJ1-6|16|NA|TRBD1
TGTGCCAGCAGTGAAGGACAGGGCCGCTATAATTCACCCCTCCACTTT
CASSEGQGRYNSPLHF
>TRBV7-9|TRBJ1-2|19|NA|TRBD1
TGTGCCAGCAGCTTAGGGGGACCTCCGAGCGACAGGGCCGGCTATGGCTACACCTTC
CASSLGGPPSDRAGYGYTF
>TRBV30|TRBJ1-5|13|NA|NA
TGTGCCTGGAGTGACGGAACCAGGCAGCCCCAGCATTTT
CAWSDGTRQPQHF
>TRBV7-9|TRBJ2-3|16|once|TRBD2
TGTTCCAGCAGCTCTTCCGAGCGGGGGGGCACAGATACGCAGTATTTT
CSSSSSERGGTDTQYF
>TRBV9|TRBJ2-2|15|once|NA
TGTGCCAGCAGCGCCGCCGGGTCGAACACCGGGGAGCTGTTTTTT
CASSAAGSNTGELFF
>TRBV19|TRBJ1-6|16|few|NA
TGTGCCAGTAGCGAAAACAACAGGGAAATCAATTCACCCCTCCACTTT
CASSENNREINSPLHF
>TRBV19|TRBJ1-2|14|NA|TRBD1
TGTGCCAGTAGTATAGGGACAGGGCAATATGGCTACACCTTC
CASSIGTGQYGYTF
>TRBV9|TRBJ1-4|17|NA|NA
TGTGCCAGCAGCTTCGGACAGACGTTCCGGGCTAATGAAAAACTGTTTTTT
CASSFGQTFRANEKLFF
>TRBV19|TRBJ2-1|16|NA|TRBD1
TGTGCCAGTCGACAGGGGGTAGCTGTCGCGTACAATGAGCAGTTCTTC
CASRQGVAVAYNEQFF
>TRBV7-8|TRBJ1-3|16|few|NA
TGTGCCAGCAGCAGCTTCACACAGGGATCTGGAAACACCATATATTTT
CASSSFTQGSGNTIYF
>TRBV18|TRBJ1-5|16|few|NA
TGTGCCAGCTCACCATCTACAGTGAATAGCAATCAGCCCCAGCATTTT
CASSPSTVNSNQPQHF